The 31 T cell receptor beta chains below all came from one sample that was sequenced in a study of T-cell memory formation after mild COVID-19. MiXCR, applied by TCRdb to the 5' RACE reads, yields one record per CDR3 protein. The table shows approximately 580,000 distinct CDR3 sequences, with around 21% occurring only once. The sequenced material came from PBMCs or a T cell subset sorted from them (not recorded which). These TCRs come from an adult woman who had mild COVID-19 (a few samples of this study predate the infection). Cell type and time point are not known.

In its sample, this clonotype was seen a few times. The chain joins TRBV7-9 to TRBJ2-1, with 7 bases identical to TRBD1. CDR1 is SEHNR, CDR2 FQNEAQ, per germline (reference sequence). Trimming removed 5 bases from V and 2 bases from J; junction bases left unmatched: 3. The CDR3 loop spans 14 amino acids. CDR3 sequence: CASSPGQTYNEQFF. CDR3 DNA sequence: TGTGCCAGCAGCCCGGGACAGACCTACAATGAGCAGTTCTTC. The whole variable domain, remainder taken from reference TRBV7-9 and TRBJ2-1, is DTGVSQNPRHKITKRGQNVTFRCDPISEHNRLYWYRQTLGQGPEFLTYFQNEAQLEKSRLLSDRFSAERPKGSFSTLEIQRTEQGDSAMYLCASSPGQTYNEQFFGPGTRLTVL.

This clonotype was observed a few times. The chain couples TRBV20-1 to TRBJ2-2; a possible D gene is TRBD2 (5 bases). The length of the CDR3 is 16 residues. Germline CDR1 and CDR2: DFQATT and SNEGSKA (reference sequence). The ends were cut back, 6 bases at V and 3 bases at J, with 20 bases in the middle. The CDR3 nucleotides are TGCAGTGCCAGAAAGCGACTACCCCGGGACACCGGGGAGCTGTTTTTT. The encoded protein is CSARKRLPRDTGELFF.

V and J are TRBV29-1 and TRBJ2-6; no firm D call. V was cut by 3 bases and J by 1 base, with 7 bases left in between. CDR1 and CDR2 from the germline V gene are SQVTM and ANQGSEA. This CDR3 is built from 14 residues. The CDR3 DNA reads as TGCAGCGTTGATGTTGGGTCTGGGGCCAACGTCCTGACTTTC. This translates into CSVDVGSGANVLTF.

The genes are TRBV7-9 and TRBJ1-5; D gene unclear. The germline gives CDR1 SEHNR, CDR2 FQNEAQ (reference sequence). The CDR3 loop spans 15 amino acids. V gave up 5 bases and J gave up 6 bases, with 17 bases separating them. The CDR3 nucleotides read TGTGCCAGCAGCCCAAGCGGGGAATTTTTTCAGCCCCAGCATTTT. It yields the protein CASSPSGEFFQPQHF.

This clonotype has a count of ten or more. The gene calls are TRBV7-2 and TRBJ1-6; 7 bases agree with TRBD1. Germline CDR1 reads SGHTA; CDR2 reads FQGNSA. V was clipped by 5 bases and J by 1 base; unmatched bases: 2. The CDR3 extends over 15 amino acids. The CDR3 here is CASSPTGSYNSPLHF. The CDR3 DNA follows: TGTGCCAGCAGCCCGACAGGGTCCTATAATTCACCCCTCCACTTT.

A few counts support this clonotype. The chain employs TRBV20-1 and TRBJ2-3; D might be TRBD2 (5 bases). The CDR3 is 15 amino acids. CDR1 and CDR2 (germline): DFQATT, SNEGSKA (reference sequence). The V and J ends lost 4 bases and 2 bases respectively, with 16 bases between them. CDR3 nucleotides: TGCAGTGCTACAGAACTAGAGACGACCACAGATACGCAGTATTTT. Amino acids: CSATELETTTDTQYF.

V and J are TRBV19 and TRBJ2-3, with 10 nucleotides matching TRBD2. There are 14 residues in the CDR3. Losses at the gene ends were 6 bases for V and 5 bases for J; bases not matched to a gene: 5. From germline, CDR1 is LNHDA and CDR2 SQIVND (reference sequence). CDR3 nucleotide sequence: TGTGCCAGTAGAAAGGGGACTAGCGTAGATACGCAGTATTTT. This sequence encodes CASRKGTSVDTQYF.

This clonotype came up a few times. The chain combines TRBV12-3 or TRBV12-4 with TRBJ2-2; 8 bases align to TRBD1. The CDR3 is 16 residues long. V was clipped by 6 bases and J by 3 bases; unmatched bases: 9. This CDR3 reads CASSHAGGLDTGELFF. Here the CDR3 DNA reads TGTGCCAGCAGCCATGCAGGGGGCTTGGACACCGGGGAGCTGTTTTTT.

V and J are TRBV3-1 and TRBJ2-5; D is perhaps TRBD1 or TRBD2 (5 bases each). Germline V gives CDR1 LGHDT, CDR2 YNNKEL (reference sequence). The CDR3 is 18 residues long. Trimming stripped 3 bases from V and 1 base from J, with 21 bases between. The CDR3: CASSHGENRDPGQETQYF. The DNA for the CDR3 is TGTGCCAGCAGCCATGGTGAGAACCGGGACCCCGGCCAAGAGACCCAGTACTTC.

This clonotype occurred a few times. The rearrangement joins TRBV20-1 to TRBJ1-2; weak D call: TRBD1 (5 bases). Germline values: CDR1 DFQATT, CDR2 SNEGSKA (reference sequence). The CDR3 is 14 residues long. The V and J ends lost 1 base and 8 bases respectively, with 17 bases between them. CDR3 in DNA: TGCAGTGCTAGAGTAGCTGGGGCAGCGGAAGGCTACACCTTC. Translation gives CSARVAGAAEGYTF.

This rearrangement joins TRBV6-4 to TRBJ2-3, with D perhaps TRBD2 (6 bases). CDR1 is MRHNA, CDR2 SNTAGT, per germline. CDR3 length: 14 residues. Deletions cut 3 bases from V and 4 bases from J, with 11 bases between. CDR3 nucleotide sequence: TGTGCCAGCAGTGATGGGGGGAGAGCAGATACGCAGTATTTT. It yields the protein CASSDGGRADTQYF.

The chain recombines TRBV10-2 with TRBJ2-1; tentative D call: TRBD2 (6 bases). Germline V CDR1 and CDR2: WSHSY, SAAADI. Deletions cut 4 bases from V and 1 base from J, with 11 bases between. CDR3 length: 15 residues. In DNA, the CDR3 is TGCGCCAGCAGTGGAGGGACTGCTTCCTACAATGAGCAGTTCTTC. The encoded protein is CASSGGTASYNEQFF.

The chain employs TRBV7-8 and TRBJ1-2; TRBD1 matches 12 bases. The germline CDR1 and CDR2 sequences are SGHVS and FQNEAQ. The V segment lost 8 bases and the J segment 6 bases; nucleotides outside the gene matches: 10. The CDR3 has 15 amino acids. CDR3 in amino acids: CASSQGQGAGDGYTF. Here the CDR3 DNA reads TGTGCCAGCTCCCAGGGACAGGGGGCAGGGGATGGCTACACCTTC.

This clonotype was seen only a few times. This rearrangement joins TRBV5-1 to TRBJ2-7; either TRBD1 or TRBD2 may fit D (5 bases each). CDR1 is SGHRS and CDR2 is YFSETQ in the germline V gene. V lost 4 bases to trimming and J lost 0 bases, with 11 bases between them. This CDR3 has 14 residues. CDR3 DNA: TGCGCCAGCAGCCCCCGGGGCGGCTCCTACGAGCAGTACTTC. It yields the protein CASSPRGGSYEQYF.

This chain uses TRBV24-1 with TRBJ2-3, with D possibly TRBD1 on 5 matching bases. This CDR3 is 12 amino acids long. Trimming pared 7 bases from V and 3 bases from J, leaving 7 bases between. Germline assignment: CDR1 KGHDR and CDR2 SFDVKD. CDR3 residues: CATRGVTDTQYF. For the CDR3, the DNA is TGTGCCACCAGAGGGGTTACAGATACGCAGTATTTT.

This clonotype was counted a few times. The chain is built from TRBV4-1 and TRBJ2-7, with 9 positions matching TRBD1. Losses at the gene ends were 1 base for V and 3 bases for J; bases not matched to a gene: 4. This CDR3 has 15 amino acids. Per the germline V gene, CDR1 is MGHRA and CDR2 is YSYEKL. The CDR3 DNA is TGCGCCAGCAGCCAAGCCGGGACAGGGTTCTACGAGCAGTACTTC. Amino acids: CASSQAGTGFYEQYF.

The chain combines TRBV6-2 or TRBV6-3 with TRBJ1-5; a weak D match, TRBD1 (6 bases). V lost 6 bases to trimming and J lost 4 bases, with 16 bases between them. This CDR3 spans 15 amino acids. Germline loops: CDR1 MNHEY, CDR2 SVGEGT. The CDR3 reads CASSETNRVNQPQHF. The CDR3 DNA is TGTGCCAGCAGCGAGACCAACAGGGTAAATCAGCCCCAGCATTTT.

This sequence joins TRBV27 and TRBJ1-1; D is unclear. The CDR3 contains 14 residues. The V end was cut by 4 bases, the J end by 5 bases, with 14 bases between. The germline V gene has CDR1 MNHEY and CDR2 SMNVEV (reference sequence). The DNA for the CDR3 is TGTGCCAGCAGTTATCCGGGAGCTGGGACTGAAGCTTTCTTT. Translating gives CASSYPGAGTEAFF.

This clonotype was counted a few times. The CDR3 DNA is TGTGCCAGTGCCCCTGGGTGGGGGCGGAACACCGGGGAGCTGTTTTTT. Protein sequence: CASAPGWGRNTGELFF. The chain is built from TRBV12-3 or TRBV12-4 and TRBJ2-2; D is possibly TRBD1 (6 bases). This CDR3 has 16 amino acids. Trimming removed 9 bases at V and 1 base at J, with 18 bases between.

J is TRBJ1-1 and V is TRBV7-9; a weak D match, TRBD1 (6 bases). V dropped 5 bases and J dropped 11 bases, with 18 bases sitting between them. Germline-derived CDR1 and CDR2 are SEHNR and FQNEAQ (reference sequence). The length of the CDR3 is 13 residues. The DNA for the CDR3 is TGTGCCAGCAGCAAAGACAAGGGGGGTCCGGCTTTCTTT. Protein: CASSKDKGGPAFF.

The rearrangement links TRBV7-9 to TRBJ2-7; 12 positions agree with TRBD1. CDR3 length: 15 residues. J lost 5 bases, V lost 3 bases, and 5 bases had no gene match. Germline V gives CDR1 SEHNR, CDR2 FQNEAQ (reference sequence). CDR3 amino acids: CASSLGDRGPDEQYF. CDR3 DNA: TGTGCCAGCAGCTTGGGGGACAGGGGGCCCGACGAGCAGTACTTC.

The rearrangement joins TRBV6-5 to TRBJ2-7; D may be TRBD1 (5 bases). The germline V gene encodes CDR1 MNHEY and CDR2 SVGAGI. The CDR3 length is 13 residues. V was clipped by 3 bases and J by 1 base, with 7 bases between them. This CDR3 reads CASSYQGSYEQYF. The CDR3 DNA sequence: TGTGCCAGCAGTTATCAGGGATCCTACGAGCAGTACTTC.

Only a few counts were recorded for this clonotype. This sequence joins TRBV6-5 and TRBJ1-3; D gene ambiguous. The CDR3 length is 14 residues. Germline V gives CDR1 MNHEY, CDR2 SVGAGI. Trimming took off 6 bases at V and 2 bases at J, with 11 bases between the two ends. The CDR3 DNA sequence: TGTGCCAGCAGCTTCACGGGCCCTGGAAACACCATATATTTT. It specifies CASSFTGPGNTIYF.

The rearrangement links TRBV25-1 to TRBJ1-5; TRBD1 might be the D (5 bases). The germline gives CDR1 MGHDK, CDR2 SYGVNS. The CDR3 is 14 amino acids. The V end was cut by 3 bases, the J end by 7 bases, with 13 bases between. The CDR3 DNA is TGTGCCAGCAGTGACCAGGCAGGGCGCCAGCCCCAGCATTTT. Translating gives CASSDQAGRQPQHF.

The chain couples TRBV5-1 to TRBJ1-1, with 8 nucleotides matching TRBD1. The CDR3 loop spans 16 amino acids. In germline, CDR1 is SGHRS, CDR2 YFSETQ. The V segment lost 3 bases and the J segment 0 bases; nucleotides outside the gene matches: 7. The CDR3, as DNA: TGCGCCAGCAGCTCGGACAGGGCTAGTATGAACACTGAAGCTTTCTTT. Translated, it gives CASSSDRASMNTEAFF.

This clonotype was recorded at least ten times. J is TRBJ2-5 and V is TRBV3-1; either TRBD1 or TRBD2 may fit D (5 bases each). The CDR3 covers 16 residues. Germline V gene sequence: CDR1 LGHDT, CDR2 YNNKEL (reference sequence). Trimming shortened V by 4 bases and J by 2 bases, and 17 bases separated the two germline ends. CDR3 in amino acids: CASSPNGLWTQETQYF. The DNA of the CDR3 is TGTGCCAGCAGCCCGAACGGACTTTGGACACAAGAGACCCAGTACTTC.

CDR3 DNA sequence: TGTGCCAGCGGAACAGGGGCGGCGAGTGGCTACACCTTC. Translation: CASGTGAASGYTF. The chain links TRBV9 to TRBJ1-2; TRBD1 matches at 7 bases. Germline V CDR1 and CDR2: SGDLS, YYNGEE. J lost 7 bases, V lost 7 bases, and 10 bases had no gene match. CDR3 length equals 13 residues.

V is TRBV7-9 and J is TRBJ2-1, with TRBD2 identical over 9 bases. The CDR3 is 15 amino acids. V dropped 2 bases and J dropped 5; count of bases not matched to a gene: 4. Germline V gene sequence: CDR1 SEHNR, CDR2 FQNEAQ (reference sequence). This CDR3 reads CASSLTPSGNNEQFF. DNA for the CDR3: TGTGCCAGCAGCTTAACGCCTAGCGGGAACAATGAGCAGTTCTTC.

A few counts support this clonotype. The CDR3, as DNA: TGTGCCAGCAGCCGTCCCGGGACAGGGGCCATGAGTGATGGCTACACCTTC. Amino acids: CASSRPGTGAMSDGYTF. The V call is TRBV5-4, the J call TRBJ1-2; 10 nucleotides agree with TRBD1. CDR3 length equals 17 residues. Germline V gene data show CDR1 as SGHNT and CDR2 as YYREEE (reference sequence). Losses at the gene ends were 4 bases for V and 6 bases for J; bases not matched to a gene: 15. Full variable domain (rest looked up from reference TRBV5-4 and TRBJ1-2): ETGVTQSPTHLIKTRGQQVTLRCSSQSGHNTVSWYQQALGQGPQFIFQYYREEENGRGNFPPRFSGLQFPNYSSELNVNALELDDSALYLCASSRPGTGAMSDGYTFGSGTRLTVV.

This chain uses TRBV12-3 or TRBV12-4 with TRBJ2-7, with D possibly being TRBD2 (5 bases). With 3 bases removed from V and 0 bases from J, the gap between germline ends came to 12 bases. This CDR3 contains 15 residues. CDR3 residues: CASSFSGSASYEQYF. CDR3 coding DNA: TGTGCCAGCAGTTTTTCGGGATCAGCCTCCTACGAGCAGTACTTC.

The rearrangement joins TRBV6-5 to TRBJ1-1; D unclear. Between the trimmed V and J ends, which lost 5 bases and 4 bases, there was a span of 11 bases. CDR1 and CDR2 (germline): MNHEY, SVGAGI. The CDR3 spans 13 residues. CDR3 nucleotide sequence: TGTGCCAGCAGTCAACTGGGAGTCACTGAAGCTTTCTTT. It codes for CASSQLGVTEAFF.